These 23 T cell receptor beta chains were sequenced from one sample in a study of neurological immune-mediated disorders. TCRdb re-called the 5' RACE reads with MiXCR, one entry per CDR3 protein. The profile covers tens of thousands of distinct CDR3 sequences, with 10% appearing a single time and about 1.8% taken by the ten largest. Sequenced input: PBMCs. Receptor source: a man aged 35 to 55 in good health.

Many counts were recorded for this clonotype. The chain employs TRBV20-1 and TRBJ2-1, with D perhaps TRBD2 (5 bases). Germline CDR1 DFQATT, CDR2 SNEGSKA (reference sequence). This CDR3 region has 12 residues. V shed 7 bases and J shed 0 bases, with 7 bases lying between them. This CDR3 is CSVGSSYNEQFF. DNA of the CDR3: TGCAGTGTTGGGAGCTCCTACAATGAGCAGTTCTTC.

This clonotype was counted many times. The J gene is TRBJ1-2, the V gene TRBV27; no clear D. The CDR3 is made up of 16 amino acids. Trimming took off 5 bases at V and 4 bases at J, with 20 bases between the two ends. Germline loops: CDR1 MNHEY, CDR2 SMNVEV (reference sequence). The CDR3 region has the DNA TGTGCCAGCAGTGAGGTTTGGGTGCCACTATCCTATGGCTACACCTTC. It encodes CASSEVWVPLSYGYTF.

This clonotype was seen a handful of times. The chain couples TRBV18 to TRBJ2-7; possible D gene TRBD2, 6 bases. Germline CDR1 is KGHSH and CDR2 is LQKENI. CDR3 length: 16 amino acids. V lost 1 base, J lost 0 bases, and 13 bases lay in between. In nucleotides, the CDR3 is TGTGCCAGCTCACCACGGAGTGGAGGGGTCTCCTACGAGCAGTACTTC. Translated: CASSPRSGGVSYEQYF.

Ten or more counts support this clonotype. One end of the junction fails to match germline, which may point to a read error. The CDR3 DNA reads TGTGCTAGCAGCTTGGGACTGGGGACTAGCGGAGACAATGAGCAGTTCTTC. Its protein is CASSLGLGTSGDNEQFF. The chain links TRBV7-7 to TRBJ2-1; 11 nucleotides align to TRBD2. Germline V gene sequence: CDR1 SSHAT, CDR2 FNYEAQ (reference sequence). The length of the CDR3 is 17 residues.

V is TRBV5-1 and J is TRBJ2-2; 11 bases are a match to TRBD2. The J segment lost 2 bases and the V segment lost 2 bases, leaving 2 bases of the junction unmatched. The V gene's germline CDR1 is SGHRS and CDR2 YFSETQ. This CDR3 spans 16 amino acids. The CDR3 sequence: CASSLLAGANTGELFF. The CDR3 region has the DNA TGCGCCAGCAGCTTACTAGCGGGGGCTAACACCGGGGAGCTGTTTTTT.

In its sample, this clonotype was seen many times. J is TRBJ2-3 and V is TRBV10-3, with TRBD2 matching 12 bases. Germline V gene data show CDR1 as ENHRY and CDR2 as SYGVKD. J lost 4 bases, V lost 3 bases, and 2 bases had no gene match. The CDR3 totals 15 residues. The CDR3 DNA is TGTGCCATCAGTGAACGACTAGCGGGAGCAGATACGCAGTATTTT. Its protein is CAISERLAGADTQYF.

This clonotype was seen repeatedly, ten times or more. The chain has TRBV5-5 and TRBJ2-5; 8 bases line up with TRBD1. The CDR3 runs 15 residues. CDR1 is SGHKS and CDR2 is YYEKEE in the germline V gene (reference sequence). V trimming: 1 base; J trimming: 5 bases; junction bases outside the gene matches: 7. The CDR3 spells CASSLPTGQVETQYF. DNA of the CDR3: TGTGCCAGCAGCTTGCCCACGGGACAGGTCGAGACCCAGTACTTC.

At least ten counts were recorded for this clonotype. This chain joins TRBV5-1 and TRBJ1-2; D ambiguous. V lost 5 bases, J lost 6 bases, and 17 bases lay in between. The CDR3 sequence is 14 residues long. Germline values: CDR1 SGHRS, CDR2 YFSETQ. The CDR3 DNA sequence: TGCGCCAGCAGAAATGGACCGTCTTCGGATGGCTACACCTTC. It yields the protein CASRNGPSSDGYTF.

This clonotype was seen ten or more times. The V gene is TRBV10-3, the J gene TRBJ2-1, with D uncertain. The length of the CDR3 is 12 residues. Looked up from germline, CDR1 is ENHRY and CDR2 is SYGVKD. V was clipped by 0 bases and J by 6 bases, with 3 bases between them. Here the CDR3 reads CAISESGNEQFF. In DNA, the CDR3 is TGTGCCATCAGTGAGTCGGGCAATGAGCAGTTCTTC.

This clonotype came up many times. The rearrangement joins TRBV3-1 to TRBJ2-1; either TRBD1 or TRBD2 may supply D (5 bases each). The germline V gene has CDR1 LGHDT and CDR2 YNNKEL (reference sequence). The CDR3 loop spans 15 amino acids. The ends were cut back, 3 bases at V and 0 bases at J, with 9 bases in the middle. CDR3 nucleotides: TGTGCCAGCAGCCAGGGACCTTTCTCCTACAATGAGCAGTTCTTC. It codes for CASSQGPFSYNEQFF.

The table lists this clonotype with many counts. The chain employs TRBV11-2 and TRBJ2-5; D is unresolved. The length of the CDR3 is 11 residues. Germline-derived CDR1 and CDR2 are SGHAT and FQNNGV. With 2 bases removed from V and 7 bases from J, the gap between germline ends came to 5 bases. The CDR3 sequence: CASSLTGTQYF. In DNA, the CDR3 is TGTGCCAGCAGCTTAACCGGGACCCAGTACTTC.

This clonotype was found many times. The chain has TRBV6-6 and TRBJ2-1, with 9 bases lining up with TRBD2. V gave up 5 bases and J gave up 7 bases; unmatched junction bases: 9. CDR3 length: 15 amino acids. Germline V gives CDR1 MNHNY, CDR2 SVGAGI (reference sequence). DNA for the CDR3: TGTGCCAGCAGTGATGGTGGGCGGGAGGGGAATGAGCAGTTCTTC. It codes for CASSDGGREGNEQFF.

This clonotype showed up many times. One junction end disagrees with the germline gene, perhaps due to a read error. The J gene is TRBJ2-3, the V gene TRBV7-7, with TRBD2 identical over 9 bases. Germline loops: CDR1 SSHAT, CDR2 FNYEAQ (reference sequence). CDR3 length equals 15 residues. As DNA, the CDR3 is TGTGCTAGCAGCCCCCGACTAGCGGACACAGATACGCAGTATTTT. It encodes CASSPRLADTDTQYF.

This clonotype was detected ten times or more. The CDR3: CASSPIDRGRLSEQYF. DNA for the CDR3: TGTGCCAGCAGCCCGATAGACAGGGGGCGGTTGAGTGAGCAGTACTTC. The V gene is TRBV14, the J gene TRBJ2-7; TRBD1 matches at 10 bases. Germline V gene lookup returns CDR1 SGHDN and CDR2 FVKESK. Trimming at V came to 4 bases and at J to 7 bases, leaving 13 bases not matched to a gene. The CDR3 is made up of 16 amino acids.

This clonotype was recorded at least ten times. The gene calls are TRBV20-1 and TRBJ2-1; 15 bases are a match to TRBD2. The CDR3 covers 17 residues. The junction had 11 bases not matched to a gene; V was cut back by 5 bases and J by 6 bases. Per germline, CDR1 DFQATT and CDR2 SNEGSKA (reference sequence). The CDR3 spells CSASGTSGGQVGNEQFF. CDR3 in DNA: TGCAGTGCTTCCGGGACTAGCGGGGGGCAGGTGGGCAATGAGCAGTTCTTC.

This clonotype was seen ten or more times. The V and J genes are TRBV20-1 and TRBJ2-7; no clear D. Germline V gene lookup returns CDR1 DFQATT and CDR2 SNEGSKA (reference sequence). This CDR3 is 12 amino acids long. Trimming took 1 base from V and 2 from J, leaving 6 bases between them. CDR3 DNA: TGCAGTGCTAGAGGCGCTACCTACGAGCAGTACTTC. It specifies CSARGATYEQYF.

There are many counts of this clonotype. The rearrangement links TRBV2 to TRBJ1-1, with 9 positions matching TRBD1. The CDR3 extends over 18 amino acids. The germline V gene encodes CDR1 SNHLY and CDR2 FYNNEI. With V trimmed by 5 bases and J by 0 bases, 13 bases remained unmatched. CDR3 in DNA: TGTGCCAGCAGTTCCCCAGTAGGAGGGACAGGGTTGAACACTGAAGCTTTCTTT. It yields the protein CASSSPVGGTGLNTEAFF.

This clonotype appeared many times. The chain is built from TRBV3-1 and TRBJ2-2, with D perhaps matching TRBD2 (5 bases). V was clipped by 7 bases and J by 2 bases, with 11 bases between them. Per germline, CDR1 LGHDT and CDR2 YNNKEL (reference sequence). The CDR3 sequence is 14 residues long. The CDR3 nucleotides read TGTGCCAGCACTCTAGCTACTAACACCGGGGAGCTGTTTTTT. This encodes CASTLATNTGELFF.

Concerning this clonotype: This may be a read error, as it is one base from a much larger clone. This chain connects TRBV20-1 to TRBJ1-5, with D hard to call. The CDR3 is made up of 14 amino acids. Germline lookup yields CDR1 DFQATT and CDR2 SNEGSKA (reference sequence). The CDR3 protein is CSAMSQNSNKPQHF. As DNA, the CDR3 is TGCAGTGCTATGAGTCAGAATAGCAATAAGCCCCAGCATTTT.

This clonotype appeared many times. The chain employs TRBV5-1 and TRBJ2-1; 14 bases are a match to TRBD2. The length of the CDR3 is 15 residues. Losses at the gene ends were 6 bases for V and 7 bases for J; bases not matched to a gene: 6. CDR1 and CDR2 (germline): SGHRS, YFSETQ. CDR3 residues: CASTPGTSGRNEQFF. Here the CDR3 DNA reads TGCGCCAGCACCCCGGGGACTAGCGGGAGAAATGAGCAGTTCTTC.

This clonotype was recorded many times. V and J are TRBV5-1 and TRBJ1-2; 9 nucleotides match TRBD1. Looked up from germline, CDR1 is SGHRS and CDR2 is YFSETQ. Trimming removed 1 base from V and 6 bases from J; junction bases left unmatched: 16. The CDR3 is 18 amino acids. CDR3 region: CASSLIPIGQGNGDGYTF. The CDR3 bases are TGCGCCAGCAGCTTGATCCCAATCGGACAGGGGAATGGCGATGGCTACACCTTC.

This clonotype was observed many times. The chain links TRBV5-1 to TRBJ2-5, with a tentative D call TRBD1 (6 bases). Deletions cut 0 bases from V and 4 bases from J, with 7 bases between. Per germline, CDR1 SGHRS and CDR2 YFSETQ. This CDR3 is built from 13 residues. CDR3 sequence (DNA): TGCGCCAGCAGCTTGGGCAGGGGAGAGACCCAGTACTTC. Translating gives CASSLGRGETQYF.

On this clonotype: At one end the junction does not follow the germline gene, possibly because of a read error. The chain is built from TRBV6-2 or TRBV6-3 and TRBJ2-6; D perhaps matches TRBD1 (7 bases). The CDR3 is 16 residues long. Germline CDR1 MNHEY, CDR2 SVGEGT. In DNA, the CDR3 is TGTACCACCAGGGGGGCAGGGAACGCTGGTGCCAACGTCCTGACTTTC. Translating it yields CTTRGAGNAGANVLTF.